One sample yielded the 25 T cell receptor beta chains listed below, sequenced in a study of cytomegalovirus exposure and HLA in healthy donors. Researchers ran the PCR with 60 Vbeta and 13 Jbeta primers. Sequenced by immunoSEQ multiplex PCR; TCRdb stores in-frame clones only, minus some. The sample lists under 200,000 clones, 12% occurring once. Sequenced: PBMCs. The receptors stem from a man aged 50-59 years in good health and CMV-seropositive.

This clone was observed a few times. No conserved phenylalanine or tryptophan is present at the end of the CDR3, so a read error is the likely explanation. CDR3 sequence (DNA): TGTGACAGAAGTTACTGGGGGGTACGGGAGCTGTTTGTT. Protein sequence: CDRSYWGVRELFV. The chain employs TRBV6-5 and TRBJ2-2, with a possible D match to TRBD2 (6 bases). CDR3 length: 13 residues. Germline V CDR1 and CDR2: MNHEY, SVGAGI.

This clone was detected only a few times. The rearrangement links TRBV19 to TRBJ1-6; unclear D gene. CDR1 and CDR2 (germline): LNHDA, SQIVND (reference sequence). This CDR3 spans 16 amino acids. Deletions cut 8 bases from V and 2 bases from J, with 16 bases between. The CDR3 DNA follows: TGTGCCAGTGCCATGCAGAGGGCGGCCTATAATTCACCCCTCCACTTT. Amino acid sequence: CASAMQRAAYNSPLHF.

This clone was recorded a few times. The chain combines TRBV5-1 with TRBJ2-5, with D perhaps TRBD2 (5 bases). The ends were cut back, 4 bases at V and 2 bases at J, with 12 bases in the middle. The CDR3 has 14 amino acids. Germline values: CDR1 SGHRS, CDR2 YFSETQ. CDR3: CASSTGKGQETQYF. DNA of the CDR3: TGCGCCAGCAGCACCGGGAAAGGGCAAGAGACCCAGTACTTC. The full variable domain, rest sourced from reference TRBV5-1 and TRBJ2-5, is KAGVTQTPRYLIKTRGQQVTLSCSPISGHRSVSWYQQTPGQGLQFLFEYFSETQRNKGNFPGRFSGRQFSNSRSEMNVSTLELGDSALYLCASSTGKGQETQYFGPGTRLLVL.

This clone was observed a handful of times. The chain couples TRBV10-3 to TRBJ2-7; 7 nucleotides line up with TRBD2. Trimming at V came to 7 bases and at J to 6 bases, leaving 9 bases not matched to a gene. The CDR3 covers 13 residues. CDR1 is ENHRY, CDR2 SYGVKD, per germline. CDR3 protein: CAINARGEREQYF. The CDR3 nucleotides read TGTGCCATCAATGCCCGGGGGGAACGCGAGCAGTACTTC.

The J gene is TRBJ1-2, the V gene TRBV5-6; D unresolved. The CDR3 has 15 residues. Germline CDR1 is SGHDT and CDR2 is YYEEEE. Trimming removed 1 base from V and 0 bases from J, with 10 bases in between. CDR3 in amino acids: CASSLKHRTNYGYTF. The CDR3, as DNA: TGTGCCAGCAGCTTGAAGCACAGAACTAACTATGGCTACACCTTC. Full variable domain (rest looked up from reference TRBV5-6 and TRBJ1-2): DAGVTQSPTHLIKTRGQQVTLRCSPKSGHDTVSWYQQALGQGPQFIFQYYEEEERQRGNFPDRFSGHQFPNYSSELNVNALLLGDSALYLCASSLKHRTNYGYTFGSGTRLTVV.

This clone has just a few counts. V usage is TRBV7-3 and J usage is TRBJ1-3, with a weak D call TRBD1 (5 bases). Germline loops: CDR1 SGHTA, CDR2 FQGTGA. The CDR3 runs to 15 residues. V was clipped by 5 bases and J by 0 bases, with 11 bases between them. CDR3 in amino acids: CASSAGPSSGNTIYF. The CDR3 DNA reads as TGTGCCAGCAGCGCAGGGCCCAGCTCTGGAAACACCATATATTTT.

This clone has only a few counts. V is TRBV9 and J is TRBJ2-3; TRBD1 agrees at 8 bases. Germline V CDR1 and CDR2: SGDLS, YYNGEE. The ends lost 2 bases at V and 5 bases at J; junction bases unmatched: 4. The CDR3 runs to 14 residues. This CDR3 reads CASSVGQGVDTQYF. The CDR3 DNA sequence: TGTGCCAGCAGCGTCGGACAGGGTGTAGATACGCAGTATTTT.

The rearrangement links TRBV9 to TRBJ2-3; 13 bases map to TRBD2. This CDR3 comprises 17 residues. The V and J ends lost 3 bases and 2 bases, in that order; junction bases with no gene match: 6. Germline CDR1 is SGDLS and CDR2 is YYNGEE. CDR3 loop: CASSATGTSGTTDTQYF. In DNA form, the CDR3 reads TGTGCCAGCAGCGCCACCGGGACTAGCGGGACCACAGATACGCAGTATTTT.

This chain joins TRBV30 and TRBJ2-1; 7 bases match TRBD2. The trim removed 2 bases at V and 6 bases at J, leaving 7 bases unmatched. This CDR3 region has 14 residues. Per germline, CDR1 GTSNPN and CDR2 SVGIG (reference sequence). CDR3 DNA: TGTGCCTGGAGTCGAGGCGGGGGTCCCAATGAGCAGTTCTTC. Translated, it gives CAWSRGGGPNEQFF.

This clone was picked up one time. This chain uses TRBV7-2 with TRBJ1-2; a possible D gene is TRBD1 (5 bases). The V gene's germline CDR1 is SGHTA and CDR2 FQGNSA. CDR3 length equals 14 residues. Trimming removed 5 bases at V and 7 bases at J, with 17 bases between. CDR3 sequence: CASSPLGRVPGYTF. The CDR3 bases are TGTGCCAGCAGCCCGCTCGGCAGGGTGCCTGGCTACACCTTC.

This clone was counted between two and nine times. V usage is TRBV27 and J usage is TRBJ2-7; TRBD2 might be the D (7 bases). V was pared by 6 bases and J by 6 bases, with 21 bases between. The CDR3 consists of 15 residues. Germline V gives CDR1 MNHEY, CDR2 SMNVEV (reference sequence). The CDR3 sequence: CASSPSAAGAGEQYF. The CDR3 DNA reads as TGTGCCAGCAGCCCTAGCGCGGCGGGGGCCGGCGAGCAGTACTTC.

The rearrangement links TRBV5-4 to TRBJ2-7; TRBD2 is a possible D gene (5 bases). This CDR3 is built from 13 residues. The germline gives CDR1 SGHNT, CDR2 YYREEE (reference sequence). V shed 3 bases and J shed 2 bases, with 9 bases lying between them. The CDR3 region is CASSYGVTYEQYF. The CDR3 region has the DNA TGTGCCAGCAGCTACGGGGTAACCTACGAGCAGTACTTC.

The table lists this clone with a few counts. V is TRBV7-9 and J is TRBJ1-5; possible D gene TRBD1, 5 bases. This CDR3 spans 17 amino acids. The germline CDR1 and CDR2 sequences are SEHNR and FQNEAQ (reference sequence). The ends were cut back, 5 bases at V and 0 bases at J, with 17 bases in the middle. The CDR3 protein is CASSLGPWQVSNQPQHF. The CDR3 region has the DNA TGTGCCAGCAGCCTGGGGCCGTGGCAGGTTAGCAATCAGCCCCAGCATTTT.

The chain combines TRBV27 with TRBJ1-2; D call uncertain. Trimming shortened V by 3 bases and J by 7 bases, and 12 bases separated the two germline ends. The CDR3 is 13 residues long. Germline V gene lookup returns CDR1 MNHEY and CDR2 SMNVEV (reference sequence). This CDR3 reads CASSLEGPGGYTF. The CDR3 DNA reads TGTGCCAGCAGTTTGGAGGGCCCCGGTGGCTACACCTTC.

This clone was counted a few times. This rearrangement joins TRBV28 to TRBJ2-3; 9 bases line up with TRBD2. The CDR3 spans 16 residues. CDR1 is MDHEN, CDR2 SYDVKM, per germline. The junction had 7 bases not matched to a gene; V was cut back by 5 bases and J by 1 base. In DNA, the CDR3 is TGTGCCAGCAGTCTAGCTTTAGCGGGGGGCACAGATACGCAGTATTTT. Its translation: CASSLALAGGTDTQYF. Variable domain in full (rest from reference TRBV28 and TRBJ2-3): DVKVTQSSRYLVKRTGEKVFLECVQDMDHENMFWYRQDPGLGLRLIYFSYDVKMKEKGDIPEGYSVSREKKERFSLILESASTNQTSMYLCASSLALAGGTDTQYFGPGTRLTVL.

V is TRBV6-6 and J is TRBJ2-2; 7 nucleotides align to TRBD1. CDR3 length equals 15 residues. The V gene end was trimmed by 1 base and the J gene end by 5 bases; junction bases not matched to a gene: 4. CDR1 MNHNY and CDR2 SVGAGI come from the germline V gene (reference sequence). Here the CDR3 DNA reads TGTGCCAGCAGTTACTGGGACAGAGCTACCGGGGAGCTGTTTTTT. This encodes CASSYWDRATGELFF.

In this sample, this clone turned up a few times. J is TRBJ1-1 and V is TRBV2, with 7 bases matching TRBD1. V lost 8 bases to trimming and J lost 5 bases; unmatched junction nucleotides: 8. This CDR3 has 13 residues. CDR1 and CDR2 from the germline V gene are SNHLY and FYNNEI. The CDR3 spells CASQNSGGTEAFF. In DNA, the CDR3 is TGTGCCAGCCAAAATTCAGGGGGAACTGAAGCTTTCTTT.

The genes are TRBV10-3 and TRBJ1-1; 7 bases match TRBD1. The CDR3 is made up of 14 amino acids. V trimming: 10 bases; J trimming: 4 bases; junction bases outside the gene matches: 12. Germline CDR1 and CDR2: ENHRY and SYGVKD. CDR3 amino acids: CATLGTARVTEAFF. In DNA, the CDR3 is TGTGCCACCCTGGGGACAGCCAGAGTCACTGAAGCTTTCTTT.

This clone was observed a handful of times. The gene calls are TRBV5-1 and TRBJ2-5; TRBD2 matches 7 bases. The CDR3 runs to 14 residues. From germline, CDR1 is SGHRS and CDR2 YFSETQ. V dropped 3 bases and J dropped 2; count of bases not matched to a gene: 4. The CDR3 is CASSSQAGQETQYF. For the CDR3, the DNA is TGCGCCAGCAGCTCACAAGCGGGACAAGAGACCCAGTACTTC.

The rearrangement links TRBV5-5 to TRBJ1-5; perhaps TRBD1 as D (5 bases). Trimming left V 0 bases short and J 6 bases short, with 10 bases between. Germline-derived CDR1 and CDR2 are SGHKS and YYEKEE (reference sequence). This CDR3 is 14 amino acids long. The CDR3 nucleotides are TGTGCCAGCAGCTTGGGGCAGGGCGGTCAGCCCCAGCATTTT. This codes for CASSLGQGGQPQHF.

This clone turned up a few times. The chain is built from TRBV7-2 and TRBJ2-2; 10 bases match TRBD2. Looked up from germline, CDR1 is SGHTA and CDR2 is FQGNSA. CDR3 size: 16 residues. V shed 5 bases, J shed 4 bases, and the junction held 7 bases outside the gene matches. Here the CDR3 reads CASSPRTSGRTGELFF. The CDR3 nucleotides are TGTGCCAGCAGCCCCCGGACTAGCGGACGCACCGGGGAGCTGTTTTTT.

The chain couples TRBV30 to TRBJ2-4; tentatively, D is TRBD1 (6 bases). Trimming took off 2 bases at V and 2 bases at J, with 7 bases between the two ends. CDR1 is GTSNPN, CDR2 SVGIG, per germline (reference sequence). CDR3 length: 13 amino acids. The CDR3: CAWSTGSKNIQYF. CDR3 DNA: TGTGCCTGGAGTACAGGGTCCAAAAACATTCAGTACTTC.

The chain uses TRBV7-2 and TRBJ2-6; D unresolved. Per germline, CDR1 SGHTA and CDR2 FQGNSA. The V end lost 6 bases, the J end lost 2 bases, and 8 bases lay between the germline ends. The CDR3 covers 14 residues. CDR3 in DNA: TGTGCCAGCAGTAACAGAGCTGGGGCCAACGTCCTGACTTTC. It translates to CASSNRAGANVLTF.

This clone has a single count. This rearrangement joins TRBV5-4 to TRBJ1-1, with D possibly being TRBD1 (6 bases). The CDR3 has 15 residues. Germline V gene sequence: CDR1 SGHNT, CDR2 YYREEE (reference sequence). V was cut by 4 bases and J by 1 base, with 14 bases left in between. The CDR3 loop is CASSILRGTNTEAFF. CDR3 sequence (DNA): TGTGCCAGCAGCATCCTCAGGGGAACGAACACTGAAGCTTTCTTT.

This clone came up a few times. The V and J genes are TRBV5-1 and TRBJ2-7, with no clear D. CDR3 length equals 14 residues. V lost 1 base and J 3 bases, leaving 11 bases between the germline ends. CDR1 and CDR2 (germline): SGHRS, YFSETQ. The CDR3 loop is CASSLFSYGYEQYF. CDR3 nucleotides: TGCGCCAGCAGCTTGTTTAGTTACGGCTACGAGCAGTACTTC.